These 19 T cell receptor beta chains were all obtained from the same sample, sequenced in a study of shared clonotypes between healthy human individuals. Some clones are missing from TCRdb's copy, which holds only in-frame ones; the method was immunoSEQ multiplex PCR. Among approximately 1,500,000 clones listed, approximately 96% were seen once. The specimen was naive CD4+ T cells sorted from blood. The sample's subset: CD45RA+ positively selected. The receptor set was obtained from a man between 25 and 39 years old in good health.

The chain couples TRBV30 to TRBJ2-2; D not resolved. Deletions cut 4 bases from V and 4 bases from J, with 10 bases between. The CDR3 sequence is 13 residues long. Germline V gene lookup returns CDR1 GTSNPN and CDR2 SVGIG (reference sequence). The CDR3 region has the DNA TGTGCCTGGATACCTGGAATCACCGGGGAGCTGTTTTTT. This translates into CAWIPGITGELFF.

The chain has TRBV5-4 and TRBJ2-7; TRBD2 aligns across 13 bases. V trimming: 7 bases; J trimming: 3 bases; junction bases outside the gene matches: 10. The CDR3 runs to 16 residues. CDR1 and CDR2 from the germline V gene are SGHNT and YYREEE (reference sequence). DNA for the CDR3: TGTGCCAGCGCCCGGTCCGGGACTAGCGGGATCTACGAGCAGTACTTC. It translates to CASARSGTSGIYEQYF.

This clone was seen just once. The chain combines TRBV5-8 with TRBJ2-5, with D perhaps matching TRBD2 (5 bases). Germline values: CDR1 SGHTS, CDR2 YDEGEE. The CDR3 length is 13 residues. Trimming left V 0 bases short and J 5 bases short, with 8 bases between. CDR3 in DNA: TGTGCCAGCAGCTTGGACCAGCGGGAGACCCAGTACTTC. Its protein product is CASSLDQRETQYF.

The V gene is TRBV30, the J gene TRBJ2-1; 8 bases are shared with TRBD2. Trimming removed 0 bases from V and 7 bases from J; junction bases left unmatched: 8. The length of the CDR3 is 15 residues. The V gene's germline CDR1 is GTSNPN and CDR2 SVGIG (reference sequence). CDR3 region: CAWSVLAGGWNEQFF. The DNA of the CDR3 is TGTGCCTGGAGTGTACTGGCGGGAGGCTGGAATGAGCAGTTCTTC.

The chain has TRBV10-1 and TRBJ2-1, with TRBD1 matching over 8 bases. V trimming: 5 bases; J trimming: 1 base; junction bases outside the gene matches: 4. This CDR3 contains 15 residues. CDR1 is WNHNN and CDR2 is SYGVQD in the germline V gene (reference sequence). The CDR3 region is CASSKGQGSYNEQFF. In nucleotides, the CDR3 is TGCGCCAGCAGTAAAGGACAGGGTTCCTACAATGAGCAGTTCTTC.

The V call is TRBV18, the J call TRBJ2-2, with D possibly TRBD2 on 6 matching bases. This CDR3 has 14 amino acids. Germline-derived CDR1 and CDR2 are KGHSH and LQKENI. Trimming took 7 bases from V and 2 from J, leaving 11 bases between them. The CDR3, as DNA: TGTGCCAGCTTAGCCGGGACTAACACCGGGGAGCTGTTTTTT. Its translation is CASLAGTNTGELFF.

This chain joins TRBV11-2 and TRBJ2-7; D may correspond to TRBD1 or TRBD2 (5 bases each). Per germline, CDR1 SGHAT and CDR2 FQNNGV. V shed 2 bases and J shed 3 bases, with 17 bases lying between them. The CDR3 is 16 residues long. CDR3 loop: CASSLYLGLGVYEQYF. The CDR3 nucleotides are TGTGCCAGCAGCTTATACTTGGGGTTGGGGGTCTACGAGCAGTACTTC.

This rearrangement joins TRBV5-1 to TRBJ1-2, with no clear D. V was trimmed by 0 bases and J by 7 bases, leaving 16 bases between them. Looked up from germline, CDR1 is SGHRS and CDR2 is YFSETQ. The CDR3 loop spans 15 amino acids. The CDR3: CASSLAEVWATGYTF. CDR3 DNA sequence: TGCGCCAGCAGCTTGGCCGAAGTTTGGGCCACTGGCTACACCTTC.

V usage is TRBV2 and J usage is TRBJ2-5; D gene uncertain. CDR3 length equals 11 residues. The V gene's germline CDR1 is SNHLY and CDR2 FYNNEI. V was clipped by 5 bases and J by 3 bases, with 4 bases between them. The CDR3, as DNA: TGTGCCAGCAGTTCAAAAGAGACCCAGTACTTC. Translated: CASSSKETQYF. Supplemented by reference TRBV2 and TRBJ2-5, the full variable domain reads EPEVTQTPSHQVTQMGQEVILRCVPISNHLYFYWYRQILGQKVEFLVSFYNNEISEKSEIFDDQFSVERPDGSNFTLKIRSTKLEDSAMYFCASSSKETQYFGPGTRLLVL.

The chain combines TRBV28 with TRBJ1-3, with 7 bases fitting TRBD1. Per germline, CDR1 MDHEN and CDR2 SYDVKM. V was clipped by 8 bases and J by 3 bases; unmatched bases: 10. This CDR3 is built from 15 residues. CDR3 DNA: TGTGCCAGCCATAGATCAGGGGGGCTTGGAAACACCATATATTTT. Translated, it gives CASHRSGGLGNTIYF.

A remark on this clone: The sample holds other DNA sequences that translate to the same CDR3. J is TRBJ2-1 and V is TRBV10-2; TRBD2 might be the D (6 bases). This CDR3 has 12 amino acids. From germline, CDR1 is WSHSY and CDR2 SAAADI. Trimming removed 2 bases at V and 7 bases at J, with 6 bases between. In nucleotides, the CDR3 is TGCGCCAGCAGTGAGCGGGGGAATGAGCAGTTCTTC. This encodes CASSERGNEQFF.

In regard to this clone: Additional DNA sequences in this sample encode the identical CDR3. The CDR3 here is CASSLVDTIYF. The CDR3 region has the DNA TGTGCCAGCAGCCTAGTTGACACCATATATTTT. The chain joins TRBV7-2 to TRBJ1-3; D unresolved. V was clipped by 5 bases and J by 8 bases, with 7 bases between them. Germline values: CDR1 SGHTA, CDR2 FQGNSA. CDR3 length: 11 amino acids.

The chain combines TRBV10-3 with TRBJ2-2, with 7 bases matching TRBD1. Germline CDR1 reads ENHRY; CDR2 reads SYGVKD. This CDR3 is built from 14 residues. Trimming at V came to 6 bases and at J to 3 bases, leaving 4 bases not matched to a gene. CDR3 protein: CAIRGTEYTGELFF. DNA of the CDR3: TGTGCCATCAGAGGGACAGAGTACACCGGGGAGCTGTTTTTT.

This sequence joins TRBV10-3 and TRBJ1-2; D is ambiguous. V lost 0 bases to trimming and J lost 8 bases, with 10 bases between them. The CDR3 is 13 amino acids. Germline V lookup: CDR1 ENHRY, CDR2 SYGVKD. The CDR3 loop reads CAISESRVEGYTF. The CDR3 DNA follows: TGTGCCATCAGTGAGTCAAGGGTAGAAGGCTACACCTTC.

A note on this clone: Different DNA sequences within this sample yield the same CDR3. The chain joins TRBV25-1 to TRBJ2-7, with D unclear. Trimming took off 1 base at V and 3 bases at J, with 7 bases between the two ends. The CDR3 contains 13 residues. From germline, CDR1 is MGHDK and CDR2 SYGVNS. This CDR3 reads CASSEFGSYEQYF. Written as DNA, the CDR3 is TGTGCCAGCAGTGAATTTGGAAGCTACGAGCAGTACTTC.

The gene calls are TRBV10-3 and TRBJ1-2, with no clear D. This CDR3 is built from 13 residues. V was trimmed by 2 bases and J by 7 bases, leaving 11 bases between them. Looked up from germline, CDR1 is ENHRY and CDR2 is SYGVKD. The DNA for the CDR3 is TGTGCCATCAGTGAGCATGGAGTGGGTGGCTACACCTTC. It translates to CAISEHGVGGYTF.

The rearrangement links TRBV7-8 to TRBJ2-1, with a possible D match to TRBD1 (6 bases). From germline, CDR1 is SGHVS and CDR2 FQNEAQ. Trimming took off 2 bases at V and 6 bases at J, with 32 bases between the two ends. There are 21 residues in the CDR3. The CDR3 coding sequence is TGTGCCAGCAGCTTAAGGACCGCGTGGGACACCCCTCTCCCACGGGGCAATGAGCAGTTCTTC. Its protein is CASSLRTAWDTPLPRGNEQFF. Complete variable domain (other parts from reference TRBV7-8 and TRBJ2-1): GAGVSQSPRYKVAKRGQDVALRCDPISGHVSLFWYQQALGQGPEFLTYFQNEAQLDKSGLPSDRFFAERPEGSVSTLKIQRTQQEDSAVYLCASSLRTAWDTPLPRGNEQFFGPGTRLTVL.

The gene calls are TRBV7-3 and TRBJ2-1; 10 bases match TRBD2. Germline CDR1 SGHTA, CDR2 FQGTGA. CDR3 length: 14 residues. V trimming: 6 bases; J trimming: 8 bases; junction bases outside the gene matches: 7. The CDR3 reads CASRQPSGSYEQFF. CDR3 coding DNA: TGTGCCAGCAGACAACCTAGCGGGAGCTATGAGCAGTTCTTC.

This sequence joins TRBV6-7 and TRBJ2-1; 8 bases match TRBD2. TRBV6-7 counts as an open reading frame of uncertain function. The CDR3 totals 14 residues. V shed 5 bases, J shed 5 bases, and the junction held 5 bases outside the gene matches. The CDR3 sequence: CASSRGLDHNEQFF. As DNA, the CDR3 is TGTGCCAGCAGTCGGGGACTAGATCACAATGAGCAGTTCTTC.